One sample yielded the 17 T cell receptor beta chains listed below, sequenced in a study of spatial heterogeneity in lung cancer. Time point here: blood at routine non-recurrence follow-up after resection. Whole RNA, isolated from tumor, nontumor lung or frozen PBMC, was sequenced without prior sorting. TCRdb ran MiXCR on the 5' RACE reads and lists one entry per CDR3 protein. The sample comprises about 52,000 distinct CDR3 sequences, roughly 7.4% of which are singletons, and around 38% rests with the top ten. Sequencing was performed on PBMCs, taken at follow-up. These receptors all stem from a female donor with early-stage non-small cell lung cancer.

This chain joins TRBV5-5 and TRBJ2-3; D is unresolved. The V end lost 7 bases, the J end lost 5 bases, and 5 bases lay between the germline ends. The length of the CDR3 is 10 residues. CDR1 is SGHKS and CDR2 is YYEKEE in the germline V gene (reference sequence). CDR3 amino acids: CASGGDTQYF. The CDR3 DNA reads as TGTGCCAGCGGTGGAGATACGCAGTATTTT.

The rearrangement uses TRBV6-6 and TRBJ2-3; 11 nucleotides line up with TRBD2. Per the germline V gene, CDR1 is MNHNY and CDR2 is SVGAGI (reference sequence). J lost 4 bases, V lost 7 bases, and 7 bases had no gene match. The CDR3 totals 15 residues. Written as DNA, the CDR3 is TGTGCCAGCATCCCACTAGCGGGGGACGCAGATACGCAGTATTTT. Protein sequence: CASIPLAGDADTQYF.

V usage is TRBV6-5 and J usage is TRBJ1-3; D is ambiguous. The CDR3 runs 17 residues. V gave up 5 bases and J gave up 0 bases, with 17 bases separating them. Looked up from germline, CDR1 is MNHEY and CDR2 is SVGAGI. The CDR3 loop reads CASSNRGRYLSGNTIYF. Written as DNA, the CDR3 is TGTGCCAGCAGTAACCGCGGACGTTACCTCTCTGGAAACACCATATATTTT.

This clonotype was observed many times. This sequence joins TRBV4-1 and TRBJ2-3; tentatively, D is TRBD1 (5 bases). The CDR3 extends over 17 amino acids. Between the trimmed V and J ends, which lost 0 bases and 2 bases, there was a span of 15 bases. Germline V gene lookup returns CDR1 MGHRA and CDR2 YSYEKL. This CDR3 reads CASSQDLRQTFTDTQYF. The CDR3 region has the DNA TGCGCCAGCAGCCAAGATCTGAGACAGACCTTCACAGATACGCAGTATTTT.

This clonotype was seen at least ten times. V is TRBV12-3 or TRBV12-4 and J is TRBJ2-7; 9 nucleotides agree with TRBD1. This CDR3 has 13 residues. The junction had 10 bases not matched to a gene; V was cut back by 10 bases and J by 6 bases. This CDR3 reads CATRQGGTREQYF. The CDR3 DNA is TGTGCCACCAGACAGGGGGGGACGCGCGAGCAGTACTTC.

This clonotype was seen many times. The J gene is TRBJ1-1, the V gene TRBV5-1; no firm D call. V lost 4 bases, J lost 0 bases, and 13 bases lay in between. The germline V gene has CDR1 SGHRS and CDR2 YFSETQ. The CDR3 has 15 amino acids. Here the CDR3 reads CASSPGLIVNTEAFF. The CDR3 region has the DNA TGCGCCAGCAGCCCCGGACTGATTGTGAACACTGAAGCTTTCTTT.

The V and J genes are TRBV6-1 and TRBJ1-5; D might be TRBD1 (6 bases). The CDR3 extends over 14 amino acids. Trimming pared 2 bases from V and 4 bases from J, leaving 9 bases between. CDR1 and CDR2 (germline): MNHNS, SASEGT. CDR3 nucleotides: TGTGCCAGCAGTGAAACAGGGAAGAATCAGCCCCAGCATTTT. Protein sequence: CASSETGKNQPQHF.

This clonotype was picked up many times. The V gene is TRBV7-2, the J gene TRBJ2-4; the match to TRBD1 covers 9 bases. Germline-derived CDR1 and CDR2 are SGHTA and FQGNSA. This CDR3 spans 17 amino acids. The V segment lost 5 bases and the J segment 2 bases; nucleotides outside the gene matches: 10. The CDR3 coding sequence is TGTGCCAGCAGCGTTCCGGGACAGGGACCTACCAAAAACATTCAGTACTTC. Protein: CASSVPGQGPTKNIQYF. Complete variable domain (other parts from reference TRBV7-2 and TRBJ2-4): GAGVSQSPSNKVTEKGKDVELRCDPISGHTALYWYRQSLGQGLEFLIYFQGNSAPDKSGLPSDRFSAERTGGSVSTLTIQRTQQEDSAVYLCASSVPGQGPTKNIQYFGAGTRLSVL.

A note on this clonotype: This may arise from a read error, as a much more abundant clone is one base away. The V and J genes are TRBV14 and TRBJ1-5; TRBD1 might be the D (5 bases). The ends were cut back, 3 bases at V and 7 bases at J, with 10 bases in the middle. CDR3 length equals 13 residues. The V gene's germline CDR1 is SGHDN and CDR2 FVKESK. As DNA, the CDR3 is TGTGCCAGCAGCCAGAGGGGAGAACAGCCCCAGCATTTT. Its translation is CASSQRGEQPQHF.

The chain combines TRBV18 with TRBJ1-5, with 8 bases matching TRBD1. The CDR3 consists of 13 residues. Germline V CDR1 and CDR2: KGHSH, LQKENI. Losses at the gene ends were 6 bases for V and 5 bases for J; bases not matched to a gene: 3. The CDR3 DNA is TGTGCCAGCTCCCAGGGGGCAGATCAGCCCCAGCATTTT. It encodes CASSQGADQPQHF.

DNA of the CDR3: TGTGCCAGCACGTCTAGCGGTTCCTACGAGCAGTACTTC. Residues: CASTSSGSYEQYF. The chain is built from TRBV2 and TRBJ2-7; TRBD2 matches 7 bases. Germline loops: CDR1 SNHLY, CDR2 FYNNEI. The CDR3 length is 13 residues. J lost 1 base, V lost 7 bases, and 4 bases had no gene match.

This clonotype was found a few times. J is TRBJ1-5 and V is TRBV7-9, with 8 bases fitting TRBD1. Germline V CDR1 and CDR2: SEHNR, FQNEAQ (reference sequence). CDR3 size: 15 residues. The V segment lost 1 base and the J segment 2 bases; nucleotides outside the gene matches: 1. CDR3 amino acids: CASSLGGQGNQPQHF. The CDR3 DNA sequence: TGTGCCAGCAGCTTAGGGGGACAGGGCAATCAGCCCCAGCATTTT. The whole variable domain, remainder taken from reference TRBV7-9 and TRBJ1-5, is DTGVSQNPRHKITKRGQNVTFRCDPISEHNRLYWYRQTLGQGPEFLTYFQNEAQLEKSRLLSDRFSAERPKGSFSTLEIQRTEQGDSAMYLCASSLGGQGNQPQHFGDGTRLSIL.

This clonotype was detected only a few times. V usage is TRBV20-1 and J usage is TRBJ2-7, with 12 bases that match TRBD2. Germline values: CDR1 DFQATT, CDR2 SNEGSKA (reference sequence). J gave up 4 bases and V 6 bases, and 7 bases lay outside the gene matches. There are 14 residues in the CDR3. CDR3: CSADVTSGGYEQYF. The CDR3 DNA follows: TGCAGTGCCGATGTGACTAGCGGGGGTTACGAGCAGTACTTC.

V usage is TRBV6-2 or TRBV6-3 and J usage is TRBJ2-3; 8 bases line up with TRBD2. This CDR3 is 14 amino acids long. CDR1 is MNHEY, CDR2 SVGEGT, per germline. Trimming took 7 bases from V and 4 from J; bases not matched to a gene: 7. CDR3 amino acids: CASTPSGGADTQYF. DNA for the CDR3: TGTGCCAGCACCCCGAGCGGGGGAGCAGATACGCAGTATTTT.

At least ten counts were recorded for this clonotype. The chain uses TRBV10-3 and TRBJ1-1; D is undetermined. Germline assignment: CDR1 ENHRY and CDR2 SYGVKD. This CDR3 has 15 amino acids. The V end lost 3 bases, the J end lost 6 bases, and 17 bases lay between the germline ends. This CDR3 reads CAISEAAALGAEAFF. CDR3 sequence (DNA): TGTGCCATCAGTGAAGCGGCAGCGCTCGGGGCTGAAGCTTTCTTT.

The CDR3 DNA follows: TGCGCCAGCAGCTTCAGGGGGAACCACAATGAGCAGTTCTTC. It yields the protein CASSFRGNHNEQFF. V and J are TRBV5-1 and TRBJ2-1, with 7 positions matching TRBD1. The CDR3 is made up of 14 amino acids. The trim removed 2 bases at V and 5 bases at J, leaving 4 bases unmatched. Germline-derived CDR1 and CDR2 are SGHRS and YFSETQ.

This clonotype was counted ten times or more. The chain uses TRBV9 and TRBJ2-6, with D possibly matching TRBD2 (7 bases). V gave up 0 bases and J gave up 0 bases, with 25 bases separating them. The CDR3 runs to 22 residues. Germline CDR1 and CDR2: SGDLS and YYNGEE. DNA of the CDR3: TGTGCCAGCAGCGTAGCTTTCAATCACCGGGGGGCCCTTAGCTCTGGGGCCAACGTCCTGACTTTC. This translates into CASSVAFNHRGALSSGANVLTF.